This T cell receptor (beta chain) was profiled in a study of T cells after yellow fever vaccination. This clonotype was observed a few times. The antigen remains unidentified. TCRdb re-analysed the 5' RACE reads in MiXCR, keeping a single row per CDR3 protein. The sample carries about 340,000 distinct CDR3 sequences, around 4.1% recorded once. Deletions cut 4 bases from V and 4 bases from J, with 13 bases between. Germline CDR1 and CDR2: MNHEY and SVGAGI. The CDR3 sequence is 14 residues long. Study-level findings and limits: Peak timing came faster in the weaker secondary response, day 5 versus 15.

The sequence derives from a man in his late teens or twenties who received the YFV17D yellow fever vaccine. The sample here was PBMCs, taken 5 days after the yellow fever booster vaccination. The J gene is TRBJ1-1, the V gene TRBV6-5, with D maybe TRBD1 (5 bases). The DNA of the CDR3 is TGTGCCAGCAGTTCGACACCCGGGGGCACTGAAGCTTTCTTT. Residues: CASSSTPGGTEAFF.